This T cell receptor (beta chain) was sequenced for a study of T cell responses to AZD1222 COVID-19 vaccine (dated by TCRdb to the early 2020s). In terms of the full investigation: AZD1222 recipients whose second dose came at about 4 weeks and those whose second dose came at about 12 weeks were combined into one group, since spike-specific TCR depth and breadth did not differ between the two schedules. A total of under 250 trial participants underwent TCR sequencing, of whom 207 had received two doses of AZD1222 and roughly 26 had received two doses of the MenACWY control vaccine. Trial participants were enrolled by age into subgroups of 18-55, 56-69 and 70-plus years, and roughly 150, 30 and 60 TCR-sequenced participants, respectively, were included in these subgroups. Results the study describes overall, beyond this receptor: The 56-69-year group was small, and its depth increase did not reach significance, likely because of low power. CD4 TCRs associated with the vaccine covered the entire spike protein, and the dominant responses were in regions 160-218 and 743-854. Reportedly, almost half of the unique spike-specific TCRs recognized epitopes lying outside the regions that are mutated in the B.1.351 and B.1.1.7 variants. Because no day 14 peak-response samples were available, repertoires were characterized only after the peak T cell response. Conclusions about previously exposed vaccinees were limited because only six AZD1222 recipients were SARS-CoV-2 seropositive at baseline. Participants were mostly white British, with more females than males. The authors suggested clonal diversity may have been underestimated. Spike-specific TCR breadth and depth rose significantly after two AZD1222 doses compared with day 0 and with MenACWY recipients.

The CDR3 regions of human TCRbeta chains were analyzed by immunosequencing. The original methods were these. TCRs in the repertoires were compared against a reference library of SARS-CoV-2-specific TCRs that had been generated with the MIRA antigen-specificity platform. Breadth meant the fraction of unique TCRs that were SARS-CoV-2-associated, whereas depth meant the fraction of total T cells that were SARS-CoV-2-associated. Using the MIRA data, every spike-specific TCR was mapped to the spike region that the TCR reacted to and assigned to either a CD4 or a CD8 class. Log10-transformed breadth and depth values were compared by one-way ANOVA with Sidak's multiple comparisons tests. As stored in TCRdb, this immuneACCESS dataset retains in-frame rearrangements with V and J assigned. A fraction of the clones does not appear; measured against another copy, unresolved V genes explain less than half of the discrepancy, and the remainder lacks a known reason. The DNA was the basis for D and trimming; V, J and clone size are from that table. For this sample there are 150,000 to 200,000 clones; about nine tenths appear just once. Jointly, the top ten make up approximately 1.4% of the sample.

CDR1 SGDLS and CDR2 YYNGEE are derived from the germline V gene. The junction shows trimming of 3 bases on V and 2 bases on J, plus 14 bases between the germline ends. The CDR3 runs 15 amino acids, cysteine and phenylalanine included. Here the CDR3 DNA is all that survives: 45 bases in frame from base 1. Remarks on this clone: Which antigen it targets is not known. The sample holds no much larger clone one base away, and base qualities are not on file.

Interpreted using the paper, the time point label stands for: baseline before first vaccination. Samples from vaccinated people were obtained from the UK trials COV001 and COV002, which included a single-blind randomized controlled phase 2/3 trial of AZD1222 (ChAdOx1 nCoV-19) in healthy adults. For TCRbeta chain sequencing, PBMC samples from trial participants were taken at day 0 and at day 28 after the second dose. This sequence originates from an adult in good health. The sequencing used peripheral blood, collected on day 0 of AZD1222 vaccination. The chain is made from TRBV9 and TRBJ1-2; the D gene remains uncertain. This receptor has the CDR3 CASSDGATGNYGYTF. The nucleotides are TGTGCCAGCAGCGACGGTGCTACGGGGAACTATGGCTACACCTTC.